The 2 T cell receptor beta chains below all came from one sample that was sequenced in a study of cytomegalovirus exposure and HLA in healthy donors. Primers for the PCR totalled 60 Vbeta and 13 Jbeta. Sequenced by immunoSEQ multiplex PCR; TCRdb stores in-frame clones only, minus some. The repertoire holds around 130,000 clones, with 81% as singletons. The specimen sequenced was PBMCs. All receptors come from a man aged 18 to 30 in good health and CMV-seronegative.

The sample holds one count of this clone. The junction does not match germline at one end; this may be a read error. The chain is built from TRBV7-9 and TRBJ1-5; D unclear. The germline V gene encodes CDR1 SEHNR and CDR2 FQNEAQ (reference sequence). CDR3 length: 12 residues. CDR3 loop: CSSTQGNQPQHF. The CDR3 DNA sequence: TGTTCCAGCACGCAGGGCAATCAGCCCCAGCATTTT.

The rearrangement links TRBV11-2 to TRBJ1-6; D call uncertain. From germline, CDR1 is SGHAT and CDR2 FQNNGV. The CDR3 runs 14 residues. Trimming removed 0 bases at V and 7 bases at J, with 7 bases between. This CDR3 is CASSLEFQNSPLHF. The CDR3 nucleotides read TGTGCCAGCAGCTTAGAGTTCCAGAATTCACCCCTCCACTTT. The variable domain in full, with the rest retrieved from reference TRBV11-2 and TRBJ1-6, is EAGVAQSPRYKIIEKRQSVAFWCNPISGHATLYWYQQILGQGPKLLIQFQNNGVVDDSQLPKDRFSAERLKGVDSTLKIQPAKLEDSAVYLCASSLEFQNSPLHFGNGTRLTVT.